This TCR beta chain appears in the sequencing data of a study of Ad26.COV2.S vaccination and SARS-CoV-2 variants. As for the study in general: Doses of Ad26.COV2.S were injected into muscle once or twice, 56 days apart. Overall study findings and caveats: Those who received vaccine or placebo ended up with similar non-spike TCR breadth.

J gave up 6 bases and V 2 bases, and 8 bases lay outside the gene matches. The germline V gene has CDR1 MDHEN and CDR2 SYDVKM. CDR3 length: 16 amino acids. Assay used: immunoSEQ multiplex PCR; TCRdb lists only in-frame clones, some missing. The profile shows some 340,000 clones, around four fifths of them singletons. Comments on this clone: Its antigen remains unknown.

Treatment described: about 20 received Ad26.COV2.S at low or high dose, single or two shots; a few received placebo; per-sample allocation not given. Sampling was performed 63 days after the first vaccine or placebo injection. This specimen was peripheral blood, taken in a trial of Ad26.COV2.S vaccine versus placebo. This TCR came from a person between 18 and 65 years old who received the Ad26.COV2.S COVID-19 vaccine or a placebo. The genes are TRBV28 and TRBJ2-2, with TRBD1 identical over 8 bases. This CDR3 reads CASSLLVRGRAGELFF. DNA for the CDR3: TGTGCCAGCAGTTTACTGGTCAGGGGGCGCGCCGGGGAGCTGTTTTTT.